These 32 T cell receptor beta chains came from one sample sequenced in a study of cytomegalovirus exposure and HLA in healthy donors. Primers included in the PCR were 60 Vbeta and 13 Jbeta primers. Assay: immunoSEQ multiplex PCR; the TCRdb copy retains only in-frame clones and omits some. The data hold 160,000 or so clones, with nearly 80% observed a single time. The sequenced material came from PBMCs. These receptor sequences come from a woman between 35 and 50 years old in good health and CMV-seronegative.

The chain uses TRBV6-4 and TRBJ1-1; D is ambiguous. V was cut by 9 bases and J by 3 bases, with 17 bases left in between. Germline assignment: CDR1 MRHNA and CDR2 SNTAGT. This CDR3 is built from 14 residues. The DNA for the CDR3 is TGTGCCAGTAGAATTAGCGGGAGGGACACTGAAGCTTTCTTT. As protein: CASRISGRDTEAFF.

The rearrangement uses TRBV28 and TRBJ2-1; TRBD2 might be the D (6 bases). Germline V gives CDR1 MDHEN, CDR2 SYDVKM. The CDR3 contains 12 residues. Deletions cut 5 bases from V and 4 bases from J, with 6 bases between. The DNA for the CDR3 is TGTGCCAGCAGTGGGGGGTACAATGAGCAGTTCTTC. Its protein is CASSGGYNEQFF.

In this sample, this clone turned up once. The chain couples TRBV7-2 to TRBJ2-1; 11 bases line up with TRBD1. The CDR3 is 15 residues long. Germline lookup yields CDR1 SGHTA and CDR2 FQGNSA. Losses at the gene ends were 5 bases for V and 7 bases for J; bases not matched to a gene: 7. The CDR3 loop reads CASSPGQGAGNEQFF. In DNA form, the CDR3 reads TGTGCCAGCAGCCCCGGACAGGGGGCGGGTAATGAGCAGTTCTTC.

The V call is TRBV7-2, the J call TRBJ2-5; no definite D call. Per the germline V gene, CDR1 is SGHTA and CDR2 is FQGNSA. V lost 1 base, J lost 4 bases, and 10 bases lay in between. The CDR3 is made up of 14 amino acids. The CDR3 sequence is CASSLGGPRETQYF. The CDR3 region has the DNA TGTGCCAGCAGCTTAGGTGGCCCCAGAGAGACCCAGTACTTC.

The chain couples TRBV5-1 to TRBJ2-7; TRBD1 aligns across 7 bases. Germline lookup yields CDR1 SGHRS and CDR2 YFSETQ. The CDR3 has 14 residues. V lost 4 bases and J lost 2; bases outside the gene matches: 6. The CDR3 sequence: CASSPRDRTYEQYF. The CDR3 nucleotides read TGCGCCAGCAGCCCCCGGGACAGAACCTACGAGCAGTACTTC.

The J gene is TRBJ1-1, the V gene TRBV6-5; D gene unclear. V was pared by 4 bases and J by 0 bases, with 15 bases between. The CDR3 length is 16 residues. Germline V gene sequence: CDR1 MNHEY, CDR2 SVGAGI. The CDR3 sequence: CASSSGVGRMNTEAFF. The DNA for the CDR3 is TGTGCCAGCAGTTCAGGCGTCGGCAGAATGAACACTGAAGCTTTCTTT.

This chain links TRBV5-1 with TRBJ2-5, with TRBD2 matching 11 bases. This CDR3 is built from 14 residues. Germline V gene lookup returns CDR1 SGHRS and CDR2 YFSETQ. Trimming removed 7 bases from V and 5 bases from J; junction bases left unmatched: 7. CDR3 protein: CASSPSGGWETQYF. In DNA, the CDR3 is TGCGCCAGCTCCCCTAGCGGGGGGTGGGAGACCCAGTACTTC.

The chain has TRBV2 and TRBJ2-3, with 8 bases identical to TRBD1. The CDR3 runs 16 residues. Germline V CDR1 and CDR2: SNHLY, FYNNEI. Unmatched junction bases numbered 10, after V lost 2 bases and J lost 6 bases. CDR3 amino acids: CASSEFDGTGADTQYF. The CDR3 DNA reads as TGTGCCAGCAGTGAATTCGATGGGACAGGTGCTGATACGCAGTATTTT.

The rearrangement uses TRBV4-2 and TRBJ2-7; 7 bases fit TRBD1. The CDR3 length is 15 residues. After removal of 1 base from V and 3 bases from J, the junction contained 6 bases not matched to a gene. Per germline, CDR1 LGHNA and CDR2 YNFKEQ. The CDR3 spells CASSQVPGQNYEQYF. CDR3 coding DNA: TGTGCCAGCAGCCAAGTGCCGGGACAGAACTACGAGCAGTACTTC.

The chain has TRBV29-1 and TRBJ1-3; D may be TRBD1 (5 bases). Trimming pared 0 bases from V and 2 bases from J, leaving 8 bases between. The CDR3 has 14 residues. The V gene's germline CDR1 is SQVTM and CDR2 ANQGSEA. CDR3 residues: CSVEEGGTGNTIYF. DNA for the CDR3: TGCAGCGTTGAAGAGGGGGGAACTGGAAACACCATATATTTT. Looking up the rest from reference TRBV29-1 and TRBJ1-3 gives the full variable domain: SAVISQKPSRDICQRGTSLTIQCQVDSQVTMMFWYRQQPGQSLTLIATANQGSEATYESGFVIDKFPISRPNLTFSTLTVSNMSPEDSSIYLCSVEEGGTGNTIYFGEGSWLTVV.

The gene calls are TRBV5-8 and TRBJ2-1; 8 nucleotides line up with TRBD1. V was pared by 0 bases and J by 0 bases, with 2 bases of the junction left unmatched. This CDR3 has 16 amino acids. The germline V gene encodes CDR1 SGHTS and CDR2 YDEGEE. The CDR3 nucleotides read TGTGCCAGCAGCTTGGGGACAGGGAGCTCCTACAATGAGCAGTTCTTC. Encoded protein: CASSLGTGSSYNEQFF. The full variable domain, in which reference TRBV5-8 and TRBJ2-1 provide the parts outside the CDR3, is EAGVTQSPTHLIKTRGQQATLRCSPISGHTSVYWYQQALGLGLQFLLWYDEGEERNRGNFPPRFSGRQFPNYSSELNVNALELEDSALYLCASSLGTGSSYNEQFFGPGTRLTVL.

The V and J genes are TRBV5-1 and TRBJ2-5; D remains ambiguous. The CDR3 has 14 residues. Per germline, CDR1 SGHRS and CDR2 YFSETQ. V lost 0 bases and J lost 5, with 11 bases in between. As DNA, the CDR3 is TGCGCCAGCAGCTTGGCCCCGGGTTTGGAGACCCAGTACTTC. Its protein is CASSLAPGLETQYF.

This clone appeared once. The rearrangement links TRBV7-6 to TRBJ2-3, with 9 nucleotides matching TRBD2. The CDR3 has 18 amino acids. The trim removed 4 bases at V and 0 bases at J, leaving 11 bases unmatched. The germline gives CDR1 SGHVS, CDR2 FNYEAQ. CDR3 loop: CASSSRGLAQISTDTQYF. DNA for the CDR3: TGTGCCAGCAGCTCTAGGGGACTAGCCCAGATTAGCACAGATACGCAGTATTTT. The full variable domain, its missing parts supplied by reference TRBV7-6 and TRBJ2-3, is GAGVSQSPRYKVTKRGQDVALRCDPISGHVSLYWYRQALGQGPEFLTYFNYEAQQDKSGLPNDRFSAERPEGSISTLTIQRTEQRDSAMYRCASSSRGLAQISTDTQYFGPGTRLTVL.

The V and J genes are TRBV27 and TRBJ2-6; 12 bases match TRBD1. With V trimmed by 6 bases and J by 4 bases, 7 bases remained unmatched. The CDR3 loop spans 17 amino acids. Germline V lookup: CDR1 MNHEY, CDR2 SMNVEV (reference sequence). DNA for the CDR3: TGTGCCAGCAGCCCGGGACAGGGGGCAGGAGGGGCCAACGTCCTGACTTTC. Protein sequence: CASSPGQGAGGANVLTF.

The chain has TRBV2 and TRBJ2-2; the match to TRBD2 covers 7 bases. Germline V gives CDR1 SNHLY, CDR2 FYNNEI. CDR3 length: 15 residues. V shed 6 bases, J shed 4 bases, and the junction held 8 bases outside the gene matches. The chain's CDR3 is CASRGGTWPTGELFF. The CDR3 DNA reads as TGTGCCAGCAGGGGGGGGACGTGGCCCACCGGGGAGCTGTTTTTT.

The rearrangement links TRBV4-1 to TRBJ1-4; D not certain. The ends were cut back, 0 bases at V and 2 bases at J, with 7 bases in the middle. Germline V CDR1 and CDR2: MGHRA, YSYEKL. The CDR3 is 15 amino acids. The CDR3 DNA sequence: TGCGCCAGCAGCCAAGATCGGGTCACTAATGAAAAACTGTTTTTT. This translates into CASSQDRVTNEKLFF.

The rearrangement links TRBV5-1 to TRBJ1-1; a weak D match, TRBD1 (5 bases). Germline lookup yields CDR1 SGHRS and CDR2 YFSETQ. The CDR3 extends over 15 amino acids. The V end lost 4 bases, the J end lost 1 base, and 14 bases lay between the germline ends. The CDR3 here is CASSPFGAANTEAFF. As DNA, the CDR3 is TGCGCCAGCAGCCCGTTTGGGGCAGCGAACACTGAAGCTTTCTTT.

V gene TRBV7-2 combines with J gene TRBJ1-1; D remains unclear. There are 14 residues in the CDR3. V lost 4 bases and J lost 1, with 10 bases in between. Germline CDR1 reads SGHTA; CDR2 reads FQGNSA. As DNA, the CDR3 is TGTGCCAGCAGCTCAAGATCCAGGAACACTGAAGCTTTCTTT. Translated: CASSSRSRNTEAFF.

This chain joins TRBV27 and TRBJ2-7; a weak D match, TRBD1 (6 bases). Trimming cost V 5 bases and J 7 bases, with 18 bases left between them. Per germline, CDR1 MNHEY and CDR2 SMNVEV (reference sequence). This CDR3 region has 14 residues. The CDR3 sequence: CASSATGKPREQYF. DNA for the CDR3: TGTGCCAGCAGTGCGACAGGTAAACCGAGGGAGCAGTACTTC.

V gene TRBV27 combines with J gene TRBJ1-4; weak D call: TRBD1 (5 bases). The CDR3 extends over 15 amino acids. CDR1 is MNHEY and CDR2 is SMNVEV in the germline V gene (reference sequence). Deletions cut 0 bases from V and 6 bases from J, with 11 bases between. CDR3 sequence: CASSLSDSEYEKLFF. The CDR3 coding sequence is TGTGCCAGCAGTTTATCCGACAGTGAATATGAAAAACTGTTTTTT.

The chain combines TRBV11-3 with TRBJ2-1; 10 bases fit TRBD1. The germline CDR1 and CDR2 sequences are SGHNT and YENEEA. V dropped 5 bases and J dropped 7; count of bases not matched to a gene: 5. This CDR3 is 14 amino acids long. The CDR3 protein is CASSRDRGRNEQFF. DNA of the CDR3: TGTGCCAGCAGCCGGGACAGGGGTAGAAATGAGCAGTTCTTC. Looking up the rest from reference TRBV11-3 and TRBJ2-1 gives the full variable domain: EAGVVQSPRYKIIEKKQPVAFWCNPISGHNTLYWYLQNLGQGPELLIRYENEEAVDDSQLPKDRFSAERLKGVDSTLKIQPAELGDSAVYLCASSRDRGRNEQFFGPGTRLTVL.

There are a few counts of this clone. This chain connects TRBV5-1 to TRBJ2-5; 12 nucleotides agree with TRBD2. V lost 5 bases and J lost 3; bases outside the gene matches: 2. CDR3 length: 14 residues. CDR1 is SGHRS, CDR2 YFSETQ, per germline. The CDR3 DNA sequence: TGCGCCAGCAGGACTAGCGGGGGAGAAGAGACCCAGTACTTC. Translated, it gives CASRTSGGEETQYF.

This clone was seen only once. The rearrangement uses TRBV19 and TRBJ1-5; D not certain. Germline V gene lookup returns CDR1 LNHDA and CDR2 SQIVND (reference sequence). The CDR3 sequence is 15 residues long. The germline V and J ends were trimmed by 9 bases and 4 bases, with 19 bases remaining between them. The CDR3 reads CARGPWTALNQPQHF. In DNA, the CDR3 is TGTGCCAGGGGCCCATGGACTGCTCTTAATCAGCCCCAGCATTTT.

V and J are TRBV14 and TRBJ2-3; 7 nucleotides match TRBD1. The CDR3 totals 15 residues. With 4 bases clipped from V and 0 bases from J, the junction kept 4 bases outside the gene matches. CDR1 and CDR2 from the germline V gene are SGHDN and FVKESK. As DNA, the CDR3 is TGTGCCAGCAGCCCGACAGGGACAAGCACAGATACGCAGTATTTT. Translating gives CASSPTGTSTDTQYF.

The chain's CDR3 is CASTLSGVFAYEQYF. The CDR3 DNA follows: TGTGCCAGCACCCTAAGCGGGGTGTTTGCCTACGAGCAGTACTTC. This chain connects TRBV7-8 to TRBJ2-7, with 7 bases fitting TRBD2. This CDR3 is 15 amino acids long. V lost 7 bases and J lost 2; bases outside the gene matches: 11. Germline lookup yields CDR1 SGHVS and CDR2 FQNEAQ.

DNA for the CDR3: TGCGCCAGCAACAACCCGACAGGGCCCTACGCCGAGCAGTACTTC. This encodes CASNNPTGPYAEQYF. The chain is built from TRBV5-1 and TRBJ2-5, with 7 bases that match TRBD1. TRBJ2-7 explains the end of the DNA better; the J call may be wrong. Per the germline V gene, CDR1 is SGHRS and CDR2 is YFSETQ. The CDR3 length is 15 residues.

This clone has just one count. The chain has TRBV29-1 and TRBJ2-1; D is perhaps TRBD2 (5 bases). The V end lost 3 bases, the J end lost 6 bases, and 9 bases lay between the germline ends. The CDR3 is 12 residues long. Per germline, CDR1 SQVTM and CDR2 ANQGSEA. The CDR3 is CSVDMRANEQFF. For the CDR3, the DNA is TGCAGCGTTGACATGAGGGCCAATGAGCAGTTCTTC.

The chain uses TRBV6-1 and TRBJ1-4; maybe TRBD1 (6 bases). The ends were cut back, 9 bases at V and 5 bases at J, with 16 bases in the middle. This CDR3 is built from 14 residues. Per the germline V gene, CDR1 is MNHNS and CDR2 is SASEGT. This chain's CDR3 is CASFRGQPNEKLFF. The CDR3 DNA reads TGTGCCAGTTTTCGTGGACAGCCGAATGAAAAACTGTTTTTT.

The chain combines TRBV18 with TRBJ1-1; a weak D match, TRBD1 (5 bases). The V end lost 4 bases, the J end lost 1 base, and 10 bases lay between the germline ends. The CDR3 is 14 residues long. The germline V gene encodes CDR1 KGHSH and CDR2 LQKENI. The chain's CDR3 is CASSQRQPNTEAFF. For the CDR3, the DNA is TGTGCCAGCTCACAGCGACAGCCGAACACTGAAGCTTTCTTT. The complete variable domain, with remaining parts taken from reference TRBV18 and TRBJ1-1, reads NAGVMQNPRHLVRRRGQEARLRCSPMKGHSHVYWYRQLPEEGLKFMVYLQKENIIDESGMPKERFSAEFPKEGPSILRIQQVVRGDSAAYFCASSQRQPNTEAFFGQGTRLTVV.

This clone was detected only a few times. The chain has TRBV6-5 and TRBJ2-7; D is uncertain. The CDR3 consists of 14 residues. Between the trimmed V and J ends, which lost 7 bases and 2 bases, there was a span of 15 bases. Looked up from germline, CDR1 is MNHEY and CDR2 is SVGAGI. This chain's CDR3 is CASTDRVSPYEQYF. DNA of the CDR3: TGTGCCAGCACCGACCGGGTCAGTCCCTACGAGCAGTACTTC.

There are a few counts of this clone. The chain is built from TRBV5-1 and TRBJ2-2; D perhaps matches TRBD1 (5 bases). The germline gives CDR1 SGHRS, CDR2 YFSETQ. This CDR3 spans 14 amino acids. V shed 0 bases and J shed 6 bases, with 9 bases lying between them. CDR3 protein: CASSLALGAGELFF. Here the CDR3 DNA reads TGCGCCAGCAGCTTGGCCTTAGGGGCCGGGGAGCTGTTTTTT.

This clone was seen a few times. The CDR3: CASSLRRGFVNSPLHF. The CDR3 nucleotides read TGTGCCAGCAGCTTGCGGCGGGGGTTTGTTAATTCACCCCTCCACTTT. The chain joins TRBV5-6 to TRBJ1-6; D is perhaps TRBD1 (5 bases). V was cut by 1 base and J by 6 bases, with 14 bases left in between. This CDR3 has 16 amino acids. Germline loops: CDR1 SGHDT, CDR2 YYEEEE.